Following are 30 T cell receptor beta chains from one sample sequenced in a study of cytomegalovirus exposure and HLA in healthy donors. PCR employed 60 Vbeta and 13 Jbeta primers. Sequenced by immunoSEQ multiplex PCR; TCRdb stores in-frame clones only, minus some. The table has about 220,000 clones, roughly 88% seen once. The sequenced sample was PBMCs. These TCRs come from a boy between 2 and 10 years old in good health and CMV-seronegative.

This clone has just a few counts. The gene calls are TRBV6-1 and TRBJ1-1; TRBD1 matches at 12 bases. Germline V CDR1 and CDR2: MNHNS, SASEGT. The CDR3 is 15 residues long. The trim removed 6 bases at V and 0 bases at J, leaving 2 bases unmatched. The CDR3 DNA reads TGTGCCAGCAGGGGACAGGGGGCTGTGAACACTGAAGCTTTCTTT. This gives the protein CASRGQGAVNTEAFF.

This clone was found a few times. J is TRBJ1-1 and V is TRBV7-9; the D is unclear. Trimming took 4 bases from V and 7 from J, leaving 7 bases between them. Germline values: CDR1 SEHNR, CDR2 FQNEAQ (reference sequence). This CDR3 region has 11 residues. CDR3 sequence reads: CASSSAVEAFF. CDR3 nucleotide sequence: TGTGCCAGCAGCTCCGCAGTTGAAGCTTTCTTT.

V usage is TRBV4-2 and J usage is TRBJ2-7; D unclear. The germline V gene has CDR1 LGHNA and CDR2 YNFKEQ. The CDR3 runs to 13 residues. V was cut by 2 bases and J by 3 bases, with 8 bases left in between. Here the CDR3 DNA reads TGTGCCAGCAGCCAATACGAGAACTACGAGCAGTACTTC. It translates to CASSQYENYEQYF.

The chain joins TRBV14 to TRBJ2-7; 11 bases are a match to TRBD2. CDR3 length: 15 residues. Germline values: CDR1 SGHDN, CDR2 FVKESK. Trimming at V came to 1 base and at J to 4 bases, leaving 3 bases not matched to a gene. Here the CDR3 DNA reads TGTGCCAGCAGCCAAGTAGCGGGAGGGCCTTACGAGCAGTACTTC. Residues: CASSQVAGGPYEQYF.

The genes are TRBV28 and TRBJ1-4, with unresolved D. The CDR3 has 15 amino acids. The germline V and J ends were trimmed by 5 bases and 3 bases, with 13 bases remaining between them. The germline gives CDR1 MDHEN, CDR2 SYDVKM. CDR3 DNA sequence: TGTGCCAGCAGTCCCCCTAACGGGGCTAATGAAAAACTGTTTTTT. Translation gives CASSPPNGANEKLFF.

This sequence joins TRBV13 and TRBJ1-5; D is possibly TRBD1 (6 bases). This CDR3 has 13 residues. With 5 bases removed from V and 6 bases from J, the gap between germline ends came to 11 bases. The germline V gene encodes CDR1 PRHDT and CDR2 FYEKMQ (reference sequence). CDR3 protein: CASSPQGFQPQHF. DNA of the CDR3: TGTGCCAGCAGCCCACAGGGATTTCAGCCCCAGCATTTT.

The rearrangement uses TRBV10-3 and TRBJ2-2; 7 bases are a match to TRBD1. Germline CDR1 is ENHRY and CDR2 is SYGVKD. The V segment lost 10 bases and the J segment 3 bases; nucleotides outside the gene matches: 5. The length of the CDR3 is 13 residues. The CDR3 sequence is CANRQGDTGELFF. CDR3 nucleotide sequence: TGTGCCAACCGACAGGGCGACACCGGGGAGCTGTTTTTT.

The CDR3 loop reads CASNLDSYGYTF. CDR3 bases: TGTGCCAGCAACCTGGACAGCTATGGCTACACCTTC. The chain employs TRBV6-1 and TRBJ1-2; perhaps TRBD1 as D (6 bases). Trimming removed 7 bases from V and 4 bases from J, with 10 bases in between. The CDR3 loop spans 12 amino acids. In germline, CDR1 is MNHNS, CDR2 SASEGT.

This clone showed up just a few times. CDR3 coding DNA: TGTGCCAGCCCCAGGTCCACTAAAAACATTCAGTACTTC. It is translated as CASPRSTKNIQYF. The chain joins TRBV6-1 to TRBJ2-4, with D unresolved. The V gene lost 8 bases and the J gene lost 4 bases, with 12 bases spanning the gap. Germline lookup yields CDR1 MNHNS and CDR2 SASEGT. CDR3 length: 13 amino acids.

The chain joins TRBV4-1 to TRBJ1-1, with D unclear. Between the trimmed V and J ends, which lost 4 bases and 1 base, there was a span of 13 bases. The germline gives CDR1 MGHRA, CDR2 YSYEKL. CDR3 length: 15 residues. The CDR3 sequence: CASSREATENTEAFF. CDR3 in DNA: TGCGCCAGCAGCCGAGAGGCAACAGAGAACACTGAAGCTTTCTTT.

The J gene is TRBJ1-5, the V gene TRBV27; 8 positions agree with TRBD1. Trimming at V came to 4 bases and at J to 7 bases, leaving 9 bases not matched to a gene. Germline V lookup: CDR1 MNHEY, CDR2 SMNVEV (reference sequence). The CDR3 extends over 15 amino acids. This CDR3 reads CASSSDRGRGQPQHF. In DNA, the CDR3 is TGTGCCAGCAGTTCTGACAGGGGAAGGGGACAGCCCCAGCATTTT.

This sequence joins TRBV19 and TRBJ2-7; D ambiguous. CDR1 and CDR2 (germline): LNHDA, SQIVND (reference sequence). The CDR3 is 13 residues long. Deletions cut 1 base from V and 0 bases from J, with 4 bases between. CDR3 loop: CASSIGGSYEQYF. The CDR3, as DNA: TGTGCCAGTAGTATAGGAGGCTCCTACGAGCAGTACTTC.

CDR3 bases: TGTGCCAGTAAAGAGTTCCACGAGCAGTACTTC. Translation gives CASKEFHEQYF. This chain links TRBV19 with TRBJ2-7; D is uncertain. V was shortened by 7 bases and J by 5 bases, with 9 bases between the two germline ends. Germline V gene data show CDR1 as LNHDA and CDR2 as SQIVND (reference sequence). The CDR3 sequence is 11 residues long.

The chain combines TRBV30 with TRBJ1-1; 7 bases align to TRBD1. CDR1 and CDR2 from the germline V gene are GTSNPN and SVGIG (reference sequence). This CDR3 region has 14 residues. With V trimmed by 1 base and J by 4 bases, 6 bases remained unmatched. Written as DNA, the CDR3 is TGTGCCTGGAGTGGGGGGACAGAGTTCACTGAAGCTTTCTTT. Translation: CAWSGGTEFTEAFF.

The rearrangement joins TRBV27 to TRBJ2-1; weak D call: TRBD1 (6 bases). V was pared by 6 bases and J by 6 bases, with 12 bases between. CDR3 length: 13 amino acids. Germline V gives CDR1 MNHEY, CDR2 SMNVEV (reference sequence). CDR3 protein: CASRWTVANEQFF. CDR3 DNA: TGTGCCAGCAGATGGACAGTAGCCAATGAGCAGTTCTTC.

This clone was observed a single time. CDR3 bases: TGTGCCAGCAGCTTATTATGTACCGGGACAGGGTGTAATCAGCCCCAGCATTTT. It codes for CASSLLCTGTGCNQPQHF. The rearrangement uses TRBV7-8 and TRBJ1-5; 9 bases are shared with TRBD1. The CDR3 spans 18 residues. Per germline, CDR1 SGHVS and CDR2 FQNEAQ. V shed 2 bases, J shed 4 bases, and the junction held 12 bases outside the gene matches.

Written as DNA, the CDR3 is TGTGCCAGCAGCCCCACTAGCGGGGTATGGTATTTT. Protein sequence: CASSPTSGVWYF. The genes are TRBV11-2 and TRBJ2-3, with 10 bases that match TRBD2. Trimming at V came to 5 bases and at J to 14 bases, leaving 7 bases not matched to a gene. This CDR3 comprises 12 residues. CDR1 and CDR2 from the germline V gene are SGHAT and FQNNGV.

The chain links TRBV5-4 to TRBJ2-1; 11 positions match TRBD2. The CDR3 has 16 amino acids. Trimming removed 3 bases from V and 0 bases from J; junction bases left unmatched: 2. Germline assignment: CDR1 SGHNT and CDR2 YYREEE (reference sequence). The CDR3 DNA reads TGTGCCAGCAGCTCTACTAGCGGGAGCTCCTACAATGAGCAGTTCTTC. Translating it yields CASSSTSGSSYNEQFF.

This clone was seen just once. The chain has TRBV5-1 and TRBJ2-1, with 8 bases identical to TRBD1. V was clipped by 1 base and J by 5 bases; unmatched bases: 2. The CDR3 covers 14 residues. Germline assignment: CDR1 SGHRS and CDR2 YFSETQ. CDR3 nucleotide sequence: TGCGCCAGCAGCTTGTGGACAGGGAACAATGAGCAGTTCTTC. Residues: CASSLWTGNNEQFF.

The chain joins TRBV29-1 to TRBJ2-5; 9 bases are shared with TRBD1. The J call is doubtful: the DNA matches TRBJ2-7 better. The CDR3 covers 16 residues. Germline-derived CDR1 and CDR2 are SQVTM and ANQGSEA. CDR3 protein: CSVEVPDRGASYEQYF. The CDR3, as DNA: TGCAGCGTTGAGGTCCCCGACAGGGGGGCTTCCTACGAGCAGTACTTC.

V gene TRBV7-8 combines with J gene TRBJ1-2, with 7 bases matching TRBD1. Trimming cost V 3 bases and J 4 bases; bases outside gene matches: 8. From germline, CDR1 is SGHVS and CDR2 FQNEAQ. The CDR3 has 15 residues. In DNA form, the CDR3 reads TGTGCCAGCAGCTTTACGACAGGGCTCTTCTATGGCTACACCTTC. Amino acids: CASSFTTGLFYGYTF. The full variable domain, rest sourced from reference TRBV7-8 and TRBJ1-2, is GAGVSQSPRYKVAKRGQDVALRCDPISGHVSLFWYQQALGQGPEFLTYFQNEAQLDKSGLPSDRFFAERPEGSVSTLKIQRTQQEDSAVYLCASSFTTGLFYGYTFGSGTRLTVV.

The V gene is TRBV6-5, the J gene TRBJ2-3, with 11 bases aligning to TRBD2. J lost 4 bases, V lost 5 bases, and 5 bases had no gene match. Per germline, CDR1 MNHEY and CDR2 SVGAGI. CDR3 length equals 15 residues. The CDR3: CASSTSGSLSDTQYF. The CDR3 bases are TGTGCCAGCAGTACTAGCGGGAGTCTTTCAGATACGCAGTATTTT.

Points on this clone: At one of its ends the junction is not consistent with the germline gene, which may arise from a read error. This chain joins TRBV7-8 and TRBJ1-1; 8 nucleotides align to TRBD1. Germline CDR1 and CDR2: SGHVS and FQNEAQ. The CDR3 has 17 residues. CDR3 sequence (DNA): TGTGCCAGCATCTTACGGACAGGGACCCTTTTCAACACTGAAGCTTTCTTT. It yields the protein CASILRTGTLFNTEAFF.

This chain links TRBV6-6 with TRBJ2-3, with TRBD2 matching 10 bases. Germline values: CDR1 MNHNY, CDR2 SVGAGI (reference sequence). CDR3 length: 16 amino acids. With 2 bases clipped from V and 2 bases from J, the junction kept 4 bases outside the gene matches. CDR3 amino acids: CASSYRLAGDTDTQYF. The CDR3 bases are TGTGCCAGCAGTTACAGGCTAGCGGGAGACACAGATACGCAGTATTTT.

The genes are TRBV30 and TRBJ2-5, with D perhaps matching TRBD2 (5 bases). In germline, CDR1 is GTSNPN, CDR2 SVGIG (reference sequence). The CDR3 totals 12 residues. V dropped 5 bases and J dropped 7 bases, with 14 bases sitting between them. In DNA, the CDR3 is TGTGCCTGGGGGAGACCGAGAAGGACCCAGTACTTC. Amino acid sequence: CAWGRPRRTQYF.

This clone was detected a few times. The rearrangement links TRBV6-5 to TRBJ1-5, with D perhaps TRBD1 (6 bases). V was cut by 7 bases and J by 7 bases, with 17 bases left in between. Germline CDR1 reads MNHEY; CDR2 reads SVGAGI. The CDR3 totals 14 residues. The CDR3 DNA is TGTGCCAGCACCGCGGGGGTAGGGGGGCAGCCCCAGCATTTT. It translates to CASTAGVGGQPQHF.

This clone was seen just once. Other DNA variants within this sample encode the same CDR3. V and J are TRBV19 and TRBJ2-3; 13 nucleotides agree with TRBD2. Losses at the gene ends were 6 bases for V and 8 bases for J; bases not matched to a gene: 5. Germline-derived CDR1 and CDR2 are LNHDA and SQIVND (reference sequence). There are 14 residues in the CDR3. The CDR3, as DNA: TGTGCCAGTAGAGGACTAGCGGGAGAGGTTACGCAGTATTTT. Translation gives CASRGLAGEVTQYF. Based on the CDR3 plus reference TRBV19 and TRBJ2-3, the full variable domain is DGGITQSPKYLFRKEGQNVTLSCEQNLNHDAMYWYRQDPGQGLRLIYYSQIVNDFQKGDIAEGYSVSREKKESFPLTVTSAQKNPTAFYLCASRGLAGEVTQYFGPGTRLTVL.

V usage is TRBV4-1 and J usage is TRBJ2-7; 7 nucleotides match TRBD2. The junction had 8 bases not matched to a gene; V was cut back by 1 base and J by 5 bases. The CDR3 consists of 15 residues. Germline loops: CDR1 MGHRA, CDR2 YSYEKL. As DNA, the CDR3 is TGCGCCAGCAGCCAAGTCGGTGGGAGGGCCAACGAGCAGTACTTC. The encoded protein is CASSQVGGRANEQYF.

The sample holds one count of this clone. The V gene is TRBV6-5, the J gene TRBJ1-2; TRBD1 aligns across 8 bases. V was pared by 0 bases and J by 3 bases, with 6 bases of the junction left unmatched. This CDR3 region has 16 residues. The germline V gene encodes CDR1 MNHEY and CDR2 SVGAGI. In DNA, the CDR3 is TGTGCCAGCAGTTACTCCGCCGGGACAGGATACTATGGCTACACCTTC. Translated, it gives CASSYSAGTGYYGYTF.

The V call is TRBV15, the J call TRBJ2-2; 10 nucleotides match TRBD1. This CDR3 has 19 residues. CDR1 and CDR2 from the germline V gene are LNHNV and YYDKDF (reference sequence). Trimming took 4 bases from V and 3 from J; bases not matched to a gene: 14. This CDR3 reads CATSTMRFSGQGYTGELFF. The CDR3 nucleotides read TGTGCCACCAGCACCATGAGGTTTTCGGGACAGGGGTACACCGGGGAGCTGTTTTTT.